This T cell receptor (beta chain) was obtained from a study of cytomegalovirus exposure and HLA in healthy donors. Study-wide results and limits: According to a subsequent analysis, TCR clusters from the first cohort were inclined to appear together in the 130 or so validation repertoires.

The length of the CDR3 is 14 residues. V was shortened by 2 bases and J by 3 bases, with 10 bases between the two germline ends. CDR1 and CDR2 from the germline V gene are MNHEY and SVGAGI. Generated by immunoSEQ multiplex PCR, the TCRdb table keeps only in-frame clones and is missing some. Of approximately 54,000 clones listed, roughly 90% were seen once; the top ten hold about 8.8%. Worth noting for this clone: The antigen remains undetermined.

This receptor was taken from a woman aged 18-29 years in good health and CMV-seropositive. The sequencing sample was made of PBMCs. The chain is built from TRBV6-5 and TRBJ2-5, with D possibly matching TRBD2 (6 bases). CDR3 loop: CASSYAGTKETQYF. The CDR3 nucleotides are TGTGCCAGCAGTTACGCGGGGACCAAAGAGACCCAGTACTTC.